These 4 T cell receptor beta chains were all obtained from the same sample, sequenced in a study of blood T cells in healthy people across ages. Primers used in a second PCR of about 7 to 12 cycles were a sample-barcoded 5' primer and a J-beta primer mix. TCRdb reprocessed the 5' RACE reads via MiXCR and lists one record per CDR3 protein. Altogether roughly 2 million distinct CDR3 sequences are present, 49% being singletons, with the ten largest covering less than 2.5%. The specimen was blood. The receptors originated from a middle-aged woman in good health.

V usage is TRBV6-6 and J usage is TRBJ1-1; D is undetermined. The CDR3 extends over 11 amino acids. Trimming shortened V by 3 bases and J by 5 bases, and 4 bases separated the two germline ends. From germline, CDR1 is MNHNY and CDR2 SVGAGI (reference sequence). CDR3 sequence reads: CASSYATEAFF. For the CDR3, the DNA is TGTGCCAGCAGTTATGCAACTGAAGCTTTCTTT.

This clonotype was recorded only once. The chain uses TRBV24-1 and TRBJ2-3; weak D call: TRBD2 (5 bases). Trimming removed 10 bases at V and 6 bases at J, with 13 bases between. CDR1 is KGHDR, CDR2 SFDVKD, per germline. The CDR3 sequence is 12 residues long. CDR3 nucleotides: TGTGCCACGGCGAACACGGGGGATACGCAGTATTTT. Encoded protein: CATANTGDTQYF.

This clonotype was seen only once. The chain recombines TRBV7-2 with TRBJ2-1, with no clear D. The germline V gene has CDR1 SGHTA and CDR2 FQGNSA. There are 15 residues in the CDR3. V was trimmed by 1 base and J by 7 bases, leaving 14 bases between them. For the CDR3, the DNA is TGTGCCAGCAGCTTAGGAAGGATGGGGAAGAATGAGCAGTTCTTC. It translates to CASSLGRMGKNEQFF.

The CDR3 coding sequence is TGTGCCAGCAGTGCCCTAGGGGGGGACACTGAAGCTTTCTTT. Its protein product is CASSALGGDTEAFF. The gene calls are TRBV25-1 and TRBJ1-1; possible D gene TRBD1, 6 bases. Per the germline V gene, CDR1 is MGHDK and CDR2 is SYGVNS. V dropped 4 bases and J dropped 3 bases, with 12 bases sitting between them. This CDR3 has 14 amino acids.